These 10 T cell receptor beta chains were all obtained from the same sample, sequenced in a study of OX40 agonist ivuxolimab in advanced cancers. Method: immunoSEQ multiplex PCR; TCRdb's copy keeps in-frame clones and lacks some. The data contain tens of thousands of clones, roughly 83% of them singletons. This material consisted of CD4+ or CD8+ T cells sorted from blood, taken in a trial of the OX40 agonist ivuxolimab. These receptors came from an adult with an advanced solid tumor such as melanoma, head and neck, liver or kidney cancer.

The chain employs TRBV19 and TRBJ1-1; tentatively, D is TRBD1 (5 bases). This CDR3 has 13 amino acids. Germline V lookup: CDR1 LNHDA, CDR2 SQIVND (reference sequence). Between the trimmed V and J ends, which lost 11 bases and 4 bases, there was a span of 17 bases. The CDR3 region is CAASRRGVTEAFF. CDR3 nucleotides: TGTGCCGCAAGTCGCCGGGGGGTCACTGAAGCTTTCTTT.

This chain links TRBV18 with TRBJ2-1; 9 bases are shared with TRBD1. Germline trimming cut 3 bases from V and 4 bases from J; bases unmatched to any gene: 4. From germline, CDR1 is KGHSH and CDR2 LQKENI. The CDR3 is 15 residues long. The CDR3 here is CASSPPGTGYNEQFF. The CDR3 coding sequence is TGTGCCAGCTCACCTCCTGGGACAGGGTACAATGAGCAGTTCTTC.

The gene calls are TRBV14 and TRBJ1-1, with a tentative D call TRBD1 (5 bases). With 4 bases removed from V and 1 base from J, the gap between germline ends came to 7 bases. This CDR3 comprises 13 residues. Germline CDR1 is SGHDN and CDR2 is FVKESK. CDR3 in DNA: TGTGCCAGCAGCCCGACAGAGAACACTGAAGCTTTCTTT. It translates to CASSPTENTEAFF.

This chain links TRBV4-1 with TRBJ1-6; D remains ambiguous. In germline, CDR1 is MGHRA, CDR2 YSYEKL. The V end was cut by 0 bases, the J end by 3 bases, with 12 bases between. The CDR3 extends over 17 amino acids. CDR3 in amino acids: CASSQDKTRGYNSPLHF. The CDR3 bases are TGCGCCAGCAGCCAAGATAAAACGAGAGGCTATAATTCACCCCTCCACTTT.

The rearrangement joins TRBV9 to TRBJ2-5; D is perhaps TRBD1 (6 bases). Germline CDR1 reads SGDLS; CDR2 reads YYNGEE. This CDR3 has 15 residues. V shed 4 bases and J shed 1 base, with 14 bases lying between them. CDR3 sequence (DNA): TGTGCCAGCAGCTCATCCACAGGGACCCAAGAGACCCAGTACTTC. Its protein is CASSSSTGTQETQYF.

This clone has just a few counts. The chain is built from TRBV30 and TRBJ1-1; perhaps TRBD1 as D (6 bases). CDR1 and CDR2 from the germline V gene are GTSNPN and SVGIG (reference sequence). The CDR3 is made up of 16 amino acids. V was cut by 2 bases and J by 3 bases, with 19 bases left in between. The DNA for the CDR3 is TGTGCCTGGAGTCGGCAGGGGATACGGATCGACACTGAAGCTTTCTTT. It specifies CAWSRQGIRIDTEAFF. Supplemented by reference TRBV30 and TRBJ1-1, the full variable domain reads SQTIHQWPATLVQPVGSPLSLECTVEGTSNPNLYWYRQAAGRGLQLLFYSVGIGQISSEVPQNLSASRPQDRQFILSSKKLLLSDSGFYLCAWSRQGIRIDTEAFFGQGTRLTVV.

This clone occurred a few times. The chain combines TRBV10-3 with TRBJ1-1; TRBD1 matches 8 bases. The CDR3 is made up of 16 amino acids. Germline CDR1 is ENHRY and CDR2 is SYGVKD. With 3 bases clipped from V and 4 bases from J, the junction kept 10 bases outside the gene matches. CDR3 region: CAISDGTGGAATEAFF. CDR3 nucleotides: TGTGCCATCAGTGACGGAACAGGGGGTGCGGCCACTGAAGCTTTCTTT.

The chain combines TRBV5-1 with TRBJ2-3; tentative D call: TRBD1 (6 bases). Trimming took 5 bases from V and 0 from J, leaving 10 bases between them. Germline CDR1 SGHRS, CDR2 YFSETQ. The CDR3 spans 14 residues. The CDR3 bases are TGCGCCAGCAGAAGGACAGCTAGCACAGATACGCAGTATTTT. Translation gives CASRRTASTDTQYF.

The chain combines TRBV29-1 with TRBJ2-5, with D unresolved. From germline, CDR1 is SQVTM and CDR2 ANQGSEA. This CDR3 region has 9 residues. The V end was cut by 7 bases, the J end by 5 bases, with 5 bases between. CDR3 DNA: TGCAGCGCGGACGAGACCCAGTACTTC. Translated, it gives CSADETQYF.

As to this clone: The same CDR3 also results from other DNA sequences found in this sample. V is TRBV19 and J is TRBJ2-7; TRBD1 agrees at 9 bases. The CDR3 runs to 13 residues. Germline V gene lookup returns CDR1 LNHDA and CDR2 SQIVND (reference sequence). V shed 4 bases, J shed 4 bases, and the junction held 2 bases outside the gene matches. Here the CDR3 reads CASSTQGAYEQYF. The CDR3 DNA reads TGTGCCAGTAGTACACAGGGGGCTTACGAGCAGTACTTC.